The 23 T cell receptor beta chains below come from one sample, sequenced in a study of shared clonotypes between healthy human individuals. Terminally differentiated effector memory CD45RA+ cells were excluded from the naive CD8 cells, which were CD45RO-negative and positively selected for CCR7. The method was immunoSEQ multiplex PCR; TCRdb's version includes in-frame clones alone and lacks a portion of them. Of around 650,000 clones in the sample, roughly 96% were seen once. Material for sequencing was naive CD8+ T cells sorted from blood. The receptor source for this set is a woman in her twenties or thirties in good health.

The rearrangement uses TRBV2 and TRBJ1-4; D is unresolved. The ends were cut back, 2 bases at V and 0 bases at J, with 7 bases in the middle. The V gene's germline CDR1 is SNHLY and CDR2 FYNNEI. The CDR3 length is 15 residues. As DNA, the CDR3 is TGTGCCAGCAGTGAATGGAGTCCAACTAATGAAAAACTGTTTTTT. Translation gives CASSEWSPTNEKLFF.

In DNA, the CDR3 is TGTGCCAGCAGCTTAGATGGGCTAGCGGAGACCTACAATGAGCAGTTCTTC. Translated, it gives CASSLDGLAETYNEQFF. The genes are TRBV7-6 and TRBJ2-1; 7 nucleotides line up with TRBD2. The germline V gene has CDR1 SGHVS and CDR2 FNYEAQ. The CDR3 covers 17 residues. The V and J ends lost 1 base and 2 bases, in that order; junction bases with no gene match: 8.

Of note for this clone: A much larger clone is a single base away; this may be a read error. Other DNA sequences from this sample encode an identical CDR3 as well. The V call is TRBV5-6, the J call TRBJ1-1; D gene uncertain. Trimming took off 2 bases at V and 1 base at J, with 3 bases between the two ends. Germline lookup yields CDR1 SGHDT and CDR2 YYEEEE. This CDR3 has 12 residues. Here the CDR3 DNA reads TGTGCCAGCAGCTTCGGGAACACTGAAGCTTTCTTT. Amino acid sequence: CASSFGNTEAFF.

The chain is built from TRBV7-8 and TRBJ1-1; 7 bases line up with TRBD1. This CDR3 has 16 amino acids. The V and J ends lost 0 bases and 9 bases, in that order; junction bases with no gene match: 13. Germline-derived CDR1 and CDR2 are SGHVS and FQNEAQ. CDR3 region: CASSLAYSGQEIQAFF. CDR3 nucleotide sequence: TGTGCCAGCAGCTTAGCGTATTCTGGACAGGAAATTCAAGCTTTCTTT.

The V call is TRBV15, the J call TRBJ2-5; 10 positions agree with TRBD2. Unmatched junction bases numbered 10, after V lost 0 bases and J lost 6 bases. CDR3 length: 17 amino acids. CDR1 and CDR2 from the germline V gene are LNHNV and YYDKDF (reference sequence). In DNA, the CDR3 is TGTGCCACCAGCAGAGATCGCGTCCTAGCGGGAGCCCAGACCCAGTACTTC. Its translation is CATSRDRVLAGAQTQYF. Full variable domain (outside the CDR3, taken from reference TRBV15 and TRBJ2-5): DAMVIQNPRYQVTQFGKPVTLSCSQTLNHNVMYWYQQKSSQAPKLLFHYYDKDFNNEADTPDNFQSRRPNTSFCFLDIRSPGLGDTAMYLCATSRDRVLAGAQTQYFGPGTRLLVL.

On this clone itself: Within the sample, other DNA sequences also encode this same CDR3. The chain has TRBV4-2 and TRBJ2-5, with TRBD2 matching 8 bases. Trimming removed 3 bases from V and 3 bases from J; junction bases left unmatched: 3. Germline assignment: CDR1 LGHNA and CDR2 YNFKEQ. The CDR3 sequence is 14 residues long. The CDR3: CASSQELAEETQYF. The DNA of the CDR3 is TGTGCCAGCAGCCAGGAACTAGCGGAAGAGACCCAGTACTTC.

The chain employs TRBV5-1 and TRBJ2-1; TRBD2 might be the D (5 bases). The germline V gene has CDR1 SGHRS and CDR2 YFSETQ. Trimming took 2 bases from V and 2 from J, leaving 8 bases between them. The CDR3 covers 14 residues. The CDR3 nucleotides read TGCGCCAGCAGCTTCTGGGAGCCCTACAATGAGCAGTTCTTC. Protein sequence: CASSFWEPYNEQFF.

This clone occurred once. V gene TRBV28 combines with J gene TRBJ2-7, with TRBD1 matching 7 bases. Germline V gene data show CDR1 as MDHEN and CDR2 as SYDVKM. The ends lost 3 bases at V and 3 bases at J; junction bases unmatched: 8. This CDR3 spans 15 amino acids. CDR3 sequence (DNA): TGTGCCAGCAGTTTTGGCGTCGGGGACAGCTACGAGCAGTACTTC. Translation gives CASSFGVGDSYEQYF.

This clone was picked up one time. This sequence joins TRBV18 and TRBJ2-7, with 9 bases fitting TRBD1. Per the germline V gene, CDR1 is KGHSH and CDR2 is LQKENI. The V gene end was trimmed by 4 bases and the J gene end by 3 bases; junction bases not matched to a gene: 7. CDR3 length: 15 residues. The chain's CDR3 is CASSQRQGVRYEQYF. Written as DNA, the CDR3 is TGTGCCAGCTCACAACGACAGGGGGTTCGCTACGAGCAGTACTTC.

In this sample, this clone turned up once. The sample has other DNA sequences that encode this CDR3 too. The chain is built from TRBV5-1 and TRBJ2-7, with D perhaps matching TRBD2 (6 bases). V lost 0 bases to trimming and J lost 4 bases, with 8 bases between them. Germline lookup yields CDR1 SGHRS and CDR2 YFSETQ. The CDR3 covers 13 residues. For the CDR3, the DNA is TGCGCCAGCAGCTTGGGAGGAGGGTACGAGCAGTACTTC. Its protein product is CASSLGGGYEQYF. Using reference TRBV5-1 and TRBJ2-7 for the parts outside the CDR3, the full variable domain is KAGVTQTPRYLIKTRGQQVTLSCSPISGHRSVSWYQQTPGQGLQFLFEYFSETQRNKGNFPGRFSGRQFSNSRSEMNVSTLELGDSALYLCASSLGGGYEQYFGPGTRLTVT.

This chain links TRBV30 with TRBJ1-4; D is possibly TRBD1 (5 bases). V lost 2 bases and J 5 bases, leaving 12 bases between the germline ends. The CDR3 runs 14 residues. Germline CDR1 and CDR2: GTSNPN and SVGIG (reference sequence). CDR3 coding DNA: TGTGCCTGGAGTACCATAGGGGCGAATGAAAAACTGTTTTTT. Residues: CAWSTIGANEKLFF.

The V call is TRBV28, the J call TRBJ1-1; 8 nucleotides line up with TRBD1. Unmatched junction bases numbered 7, after V lost 6 bases and J lost 4 bases. Germline V gene sequence: CDR1 MDHEN, CDR2 SYDVKM. This CDR3 has 14 amino acids. DNA for the CDR3: TGTGCCAGCAGCCCTCCGGGACAGGTCACTGAAGCTTTCTTT. Protein: CASSPPGQVTEAFF.

The count of this clone is one. The CDR3 is CASSEANRNTGELFF. The CDR3 region has the DNA TGTGCCAGCAGCGAGGCTAACAGGAACACCGGGGAGCTGTTTTTT. V and J are TRBV7-2 and TRBJ2-2, with D unresolved. The CDR3 is made up of 15 amino acids. V dropped 5 bases and J dropped 1 base, with 11 bases sitting between them. CDR1 SGHTA and CDR2 FQGNSA come from the germline V gene.

This chain connects TRBV2 to TRBJ2-3, with TRBD2 matching over 8 bases. J gave up 3 bases and V 7 bases, and 9 bases lay outside the gene matches. The germline V gene has CDR1 SNHLY and CDR2 FYNNEI. The CDR3 totals 15 residues. This CDR3 reads CASNPAGGGTDTQYF. The CDR3 DNA sequence: TGTGCCAGCAACCCCGCGGGGGGAGGAACAGATACGCAGTATTTT.

In this sample, this clone turned up once. This chain connects TRBV19 to TRBJ2-3; 8 bases line up with TRBD2. CDR3 length equals 17 residues. The trim removed 1 base at V and 4 bases at J, leaving 10 bases unmatched. CDR1 and CDR2 from the germline V gene are LNHDA and SQIVND (reference sequence). As DNA, the CDR3 is TGTGCCAGTAGTATAGCCCCCCCAGCGGGAGAAGCAGATACGCAGTATTTT. It is translated as CASSIAPPAGEADTQYF.

The rearrangement joins TRBV27 to TRBJ2-3; 11 bases match TRBD2. Germline CDR1 is MNHEY and CDR2 is SMNVEV (reference sequence). With V trimmed by 5 bases and J by 3 bases, 4 bases remained unmatched. The CDR3 is 15 amino acids. Here the CDR3 reads CASSLTSGKTDTQYF. CDR3 DNA sequence: TGTGCCAGCAGTCTGACTAGCGGGAAGACAGATACGCAGTATTTT.

The chain uses TRBV7-6 and TRBJ1-1, with D possibly being TRBD1 (5 bases). V lost 1 base and J lost 8, with 8 bases in between. The CDR3 runs 12 residues. In germline, CDR1 is SGHVS, CDR2 FNYEAQ. The chain's CDR3 is CASSLGGIEAFF. The CDR3 nucleotides read TGTGCCAGCAGCTTAGGGGGGATAGAAGCTTTCTTT. The full variable domain, completed using reference TRBV7-6 and TRBJ1-1, is GAGVSQSPRYKVTKRGQDVALRCDPISGHVSLYWYRQALGQGPEFLTYFNYEAQQDKSGLPNDRFSAERPEGSISTLTIQRTEQRDSAMYRCASSLGGIEAFFGQGTRLTVV.

This clone has a single count. This rearrangement joins TRBV28 to TRBJ2-7, with 7 bases matching TRBD2. V lost 6 bases and J lost 2; bases outside the gene matches: 7. The CDR3 contains 14 residues. Germline CDR1 reads MDHEN; CDR2 reads SYDVKM. CDR3 loop: CASSPSGIAYEQYF. The CDR3 region has the DNA TGTGCCAGCAGCCCAAGCGGGATAGCCTACGAGCAGTACTTC.

This clone was observed a single time. The chain couples TRBV25-1 to TRBJ1-1; no clear D. This CDR3 comprises 12 residues. CDR1 MGHDK and CDR2 SYGVNS come from the germline V gene. V shed 1 base and J shed 7 bases, with 7 bases lying between them. The CDR3 here is CASSESIDEAFF. As DNA, the CDR3 is TGTGCCAGCAGTGAATCTATAGATGAAGCTTTCTTT. The entire variable domain, with the rest obtained from reference TRBV25-1 and TRBJ1-1, is as follows: EADIYQTPRYLVIGTGKKITLECSQTMGHDKMYWYQQDPGMELHLIHYSYGVNSTEKGDLSSESTVSRIRTEHFPLTLESARPSHTSQYLCASSESIDEAFFGQGTRLTVV.

The count of this clone is one. Other DNA sequences in this specimen translate into the identical CDR3. The chain uses TRBV5-6 and TRBJ2-7; 11 positions agree with TRBD1. The length of the CDR3 is 14 residues. V lost 4 bases, J lost 2 bases, and 2 bases stayed unmatched. Germline V lookup: CDR1 SGHDT, CDR2 YYEEEE. CDR3 residues: CASSRDRGTYEQYF. The CDR3 coding sequence is TGTGCCAGCAGCCGGGACAGGGGGACCTACGAGCAGTACTTC.

The chain employs TRBV30 and TRBJ2-6, with D perhaps matching TRBD1 (5 bases). CDR3 length: 14 amino acids. The V end was cut by 3 bases, the J end by 4 bases, with 10 bases between. Per the germline V gene, CDR1 is GTSNPN and CDR2 is SVGIG (reference sequence). CDR3 coding DNA: TGTGCCTGGAGCATAGGGGTCGGGGCCAACGTCCTGACTTTC. Translating it yields CAWSIGVGANVLTF.

This sequence joins TRBV10-1 and TRBJ1-2, with 8 bases aligning to TRBD1. Trimming cost V 3 bases and J 5 bases; bases outside gene matches: 14. CDR3 length: 17 amino acids. CDR1 is WNHNN, CDR2 SYGVQD, per germline (reference sequence). The CDR3 sequence is CASSDPDGTGFSYGYTF. The CDR3 DNA reads as TGCGCCAGCAGTGACCCCGACGGGACAGGCTTTTCTTATGGCTACACCTTC.

The chain combines TRBV7-9 with TRBJ2-7; D is unresolved. Germline-derived CDR1 and CDR2 are SEHNR and FQNEAQ (reference sequence). V dropped 1 base and J dropped 7 bases, with 8 bases sitting between them. This CDR3 is built from 12 residues. CDR3 protein: CASSLDGPEQYF. Here the CDR3 DNA reads TGTGCCAGCAGCTTAGACGGGCCTGAGCAGTACTTC.